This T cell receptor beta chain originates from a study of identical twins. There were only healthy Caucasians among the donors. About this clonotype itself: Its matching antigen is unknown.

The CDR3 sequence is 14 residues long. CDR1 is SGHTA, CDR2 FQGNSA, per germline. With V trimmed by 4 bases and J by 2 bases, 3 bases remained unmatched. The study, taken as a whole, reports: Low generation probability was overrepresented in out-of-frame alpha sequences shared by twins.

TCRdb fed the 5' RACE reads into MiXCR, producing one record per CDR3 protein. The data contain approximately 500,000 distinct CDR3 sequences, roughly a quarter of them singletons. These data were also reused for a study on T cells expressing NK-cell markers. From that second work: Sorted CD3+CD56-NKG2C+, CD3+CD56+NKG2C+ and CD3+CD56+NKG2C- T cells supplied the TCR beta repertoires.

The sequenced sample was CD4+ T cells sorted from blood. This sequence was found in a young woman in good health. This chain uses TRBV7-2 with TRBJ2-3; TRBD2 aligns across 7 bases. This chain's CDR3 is CASSSSGATDTQYF. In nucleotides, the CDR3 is TGTGCCAGCAGCTCTAGCGGAGCCACAGATACGCAGTATTTT.